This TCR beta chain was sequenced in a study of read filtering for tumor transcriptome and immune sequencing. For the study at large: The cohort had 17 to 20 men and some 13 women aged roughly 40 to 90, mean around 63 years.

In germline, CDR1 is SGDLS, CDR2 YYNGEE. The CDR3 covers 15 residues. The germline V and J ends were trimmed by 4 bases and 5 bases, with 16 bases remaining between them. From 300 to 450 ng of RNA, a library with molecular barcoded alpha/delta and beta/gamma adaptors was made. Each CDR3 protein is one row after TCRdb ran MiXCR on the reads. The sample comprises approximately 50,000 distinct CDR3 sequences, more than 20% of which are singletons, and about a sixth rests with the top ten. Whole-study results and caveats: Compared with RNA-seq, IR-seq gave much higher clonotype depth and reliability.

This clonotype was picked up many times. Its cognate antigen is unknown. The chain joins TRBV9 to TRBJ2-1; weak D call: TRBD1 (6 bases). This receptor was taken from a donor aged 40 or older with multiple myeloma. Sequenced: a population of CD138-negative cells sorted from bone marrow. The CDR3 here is CASSRGGPQNNEQFF. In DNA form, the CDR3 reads TGTGCCAGCAGCAGAGGGGGACCTCAGAACAATGAGCAGTTCTTC. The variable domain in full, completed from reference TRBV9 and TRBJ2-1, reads DSGVTQTPKHLITATGQRVTLRCSPRSGDLSVYWYQQSLDQGLQFLIQYYNGEERAKGNILERFSAQQFPDLHSELNLSSLELGDSALYFCASSRGGPQNNEQFFGPGTRLTVL.